This T cell receptor (beta chain) appears in the sequencing data of a study of spatial heterogeneity in lung cancer. MiXCR, run by TCRdb on the 5' RACE reads, gives a single entry per CDR3 protein. The sample lists roughly 10,000 distinct CDR3 sequences; roughly 3.5% were seen once. Trimming shortened V by 5 bases and J by 7 bases, and 18 bases separated the two germline ends. Germline loops: CDR1 SQVTM, CDR2 ANQGSEA. The CDR3 has 13 amino acids. This clonotype was picked up many times. Time point denoted: sample taken at primary tumor resection. Material: PBMCs, obtained at surgery. This sequence originates from a female donor with early-stage non-small cell lung cancer. The V call is TRBV29-1, the J call TRBJ2-7, with a possible D match to TRBD1 (6 bases). The CDR3 DNA reads TGCAGCGTTAGGGACACCAAAGGGCAAGAGCAGTACTTC. Translated: CSVRDTKGQEQYF.